This T cell receptor (beta chain) comes out of a study of graft-versus-host responses after intestinal transplantation. Turning to the study itself: Every transplant recipient was induced with anti-thymocyte globulin, then maintained on tacrolimus and steroids for about 3 years. The study, taken as a whole, reports: The marrow of recipients harbored GvH clones, and ileum or blood showed some of them first.

This clone was found a few times. Its cognate antigen is unknown. Graft-derived tissue was subjected to processing to liberate intraepithelial and lamina propria lymphocytes. Repertoires were generated with immunoSEQ multiplex PCR, while TCRdb's copy carries only in-frame clones and drops some. The sample holds about 1,800 clones, about nine tenths seen once. The CDR3 sequence is 12 residues long. The V gene's germline CDR1 is SGHAT and CDR2 FQNNGV. V was pared by 0 bases and J by 5 bases, with 4 bases between. The gene calls are TRBV11-2 and TRBJ2-5; D is unclear. The sample in question was ileum tissue, obtained roughly 53 weeks after intestinal transplantation. The TCR was taken from a human patient who received an intestinal transplant, so some T cells may come from the graft donor. CDR3 loop: CASSLEGETQYF. CDR3 nucleotide sequence: TGTGCCAGCAGCTTAGAGGGGGAGACCCAGTACTTC.